Described below is a single T cell receptor beta chain sequence and its context. Some clones are missing from TCRdb's copy, which holds only in-frame ones; the method was immunoSEQ multiplex PCR. The sample yields more than 300,000 clones, approximately 80% seen once. The data were taken from a study of Ad26.COV2.S vaccination and SARS-CoV-2 variants. The germline gives CDR1 SGHRS, CDR2 YFSETQ. There are 13 residues in the CDR3. After removal of 5 bases from V and 7 bases from J, the junction contained 4 bases not matched to a gene. The sample's treatment: 19 received Ad26.COV2.S at low or high dose, single or two shots; about 5 received placebo; per-sample allocation not given. Samples analyzed were those drawn on day 63 after the first vaccine or placebo injection.

This material consisted of peripheral blood, taken in a trial of Ad26.COV2.S vaccine versus placebo. V is TRBV5-1 and J is TRBJ2-1, with 9 bases aligning to TRBD2. The sequence came from a person between 18 and 65 years old who received the Ad26.COV2.S COVID-19 vaccine or a placebo. The CDR3 sequence: CASRVAGANEQFF. The CDR3 nucleotides read TGCGCCAGCAGGGTAGCGGGGGCAAATGAGCAGTTCTTC.